The 5 T cell receptor beta chains below were found in one sample sequenced in a study of blood T cell repertoires in COVID-19. Some clones are missing from TCRdb's copy, which holds only in-frame ones; the method was immunoSEQ multiplex PCR. The sample yields under 550,000 clones, 70% to 90% seen once. Sequences were obtained from peripheral blood. The receptors here all came from a man between 18 and 29 years old with COVID-19, enrolled during active disease.

The chain couples TRBV15 to TRBJ1-4, with 7 bases fitting TRBD1. The V gene's germline CDR1 is LNHNV and CDR2 YYDKDF (reference sequence). This CDR3 has 16 amino acids. With V trimmed by 1 base and J by 8 bases, 10 bases remained unmatched. As DNA, the CDR3 is TGTGCCACCAGCAGAGGAACGACAGGGATTGGGGAAAAACTGTTTTTT. Its protein is CATSRGTTGIGEKLFF.

The chain joins TRBV7-9 to TRBJ1-1, with 7 bases matching TRBD1. The CDR3 consists of 13 residues. Germline assignment: CDR1 SEHNR and CDR2 FQNEAQ (reference sequence). Trimming cost V 0 bases and J 6 bases; bases outside gene matches: 1. The chain's CDR3 is CASSLAGTAEAFF. CDR3 DNA sequence: TGTGCCAGCAGCTTAGCGGGGACAGCTGAAGCTTTCTTT.

The V and J genes are TRBV6-5 and TRBJ1-4; D possibly corresponds to TRBD1 (6 bases). The CDR3 is made up of 15 amino acids. Germline CDR1 and CDR2: MNHEY and SVGAGI. Trimming pared 6 bases from V and 0 bases from J, leaving 11 bases between. CDR3: CASSRTVATNEKLFF. The DNA for the CDR3 is TGTGCCAGCAGCCGGACAGTTGCAACTAATGAAAAACTGTTTTTT.

This sequence joins TRBV6-6 and TRBJ2-7, with 9 positions matching TRBD1. The V gene's germline CDR1 is MNHNY and CDR2 SVGAGI (reference sequence). J lost 5 bases, V lost 2 bases, and 1 base had no gene match. The CDR3 length is 13 residues. This CDR3 is CASSYDRGNEQYF. CDR3 sequence (DNA): TGTGCCAGCAGTTACGACAGGGGGAACGAGCAGTACTTC.

With regard to this clone: At the DNA level, this CDR3 is encoded by other sequences in the same sample as well. The gene calls are TRBV13 and TRBJ2-7; 9 bases agree with TRBD1. The CDR3 contains 13 residues. J lost 3 bases, V lost 3 bases, and 0 bases had no gene match. From germline, CDR1 is PRHDT and CDR2 FYEKMQ (reference sequence). The CDR3 DNA sequence: TGTGCCAGCAGCTTGGGACAGGGCTACGAGCAGTACTTC. Protein sequence: CASSLGQGYEQYF. The whole variable domain, filled in from reference TRBV13 and TRBJ2-7, reads AAGVIQSPRHLIKEKRETATLKCYPIPRHDTVYWYQQGPGQDPQFLISFYEKMQSDKGSIPDRFSAQQFSDYHSELNMSSLELGDSALYFCASSLGQGYEQYFGPGTRLTVT.